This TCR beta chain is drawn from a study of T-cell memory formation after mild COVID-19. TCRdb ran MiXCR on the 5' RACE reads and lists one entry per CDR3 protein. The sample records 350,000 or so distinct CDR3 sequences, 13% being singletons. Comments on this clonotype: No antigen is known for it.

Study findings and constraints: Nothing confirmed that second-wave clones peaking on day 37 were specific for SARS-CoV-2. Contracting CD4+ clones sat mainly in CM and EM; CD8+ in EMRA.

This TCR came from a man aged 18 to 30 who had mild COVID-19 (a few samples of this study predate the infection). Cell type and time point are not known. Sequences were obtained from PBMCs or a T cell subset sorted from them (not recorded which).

The CDR3 DNA is TGCAGTGCGAGCCGGGACAGGGATGAAGCTTTCTTT. Translating gives CSASRDRDEAFF. The V gene is TRBV20-1, the J gene TRBJ1-1; 9 bases match TRBD1. CDR3 length: 12 residues. CDR1 is DFQATT, CDR2 SNEGSKA, per germline (reference sequence). Trimming took 6 bases from V and 7 from J; bases not matched to a gene: 6.